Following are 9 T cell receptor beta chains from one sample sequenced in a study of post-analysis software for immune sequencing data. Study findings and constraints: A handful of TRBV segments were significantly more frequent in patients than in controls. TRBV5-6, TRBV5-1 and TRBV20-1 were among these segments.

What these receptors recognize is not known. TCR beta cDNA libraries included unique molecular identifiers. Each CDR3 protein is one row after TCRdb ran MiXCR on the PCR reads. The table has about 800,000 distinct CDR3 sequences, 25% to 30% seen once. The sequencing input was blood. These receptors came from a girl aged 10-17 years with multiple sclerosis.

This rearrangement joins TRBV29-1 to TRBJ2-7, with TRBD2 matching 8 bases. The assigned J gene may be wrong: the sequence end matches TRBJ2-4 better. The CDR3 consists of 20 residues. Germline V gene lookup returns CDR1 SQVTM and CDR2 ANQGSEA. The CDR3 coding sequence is TGCAGCGCTGAGATGGGACCTGCGGGAGGCGGGTCATTGGCCAAAAACATTCAGTACTTC. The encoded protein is CSAEMGPAGGGSLAKNIQYF.

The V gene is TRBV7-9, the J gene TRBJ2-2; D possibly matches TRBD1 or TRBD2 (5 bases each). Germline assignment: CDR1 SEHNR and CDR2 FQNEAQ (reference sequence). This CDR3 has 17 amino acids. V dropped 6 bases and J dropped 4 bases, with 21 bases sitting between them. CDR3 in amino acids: CASRRWASNRGTGELFF. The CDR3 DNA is TGTGCCAGCAGACGTTGGGCTAGCAATAGGGGCACCGGGGAGCTGTTTTTT.

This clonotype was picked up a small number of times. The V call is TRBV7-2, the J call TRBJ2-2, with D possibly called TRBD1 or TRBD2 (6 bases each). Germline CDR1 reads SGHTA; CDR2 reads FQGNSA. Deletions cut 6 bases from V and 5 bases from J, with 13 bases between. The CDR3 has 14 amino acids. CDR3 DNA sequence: TGTGCCAGCAGGCCCGGGGGCGGGACCGGGGAGCTGTTTTTT. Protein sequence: CASRPGGGTGELFF.

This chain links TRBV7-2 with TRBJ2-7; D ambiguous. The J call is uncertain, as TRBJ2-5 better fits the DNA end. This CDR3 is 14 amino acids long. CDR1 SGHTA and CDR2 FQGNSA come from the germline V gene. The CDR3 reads CASTHGLGIETQYF. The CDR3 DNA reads TGTGCCAGCACCCACGGGCTCGGTATTGAGACCCAGTACTTC.

The CDR3 here is CAIGGGVEPEQFF. In DNA form, the CDR3 reads TGTGCCATCGGAGGGGGCGTGGAGCCTGAGCAGTTCTTC. This chain joins TRBV10-3 and TRBJ2-1, with D possibly matching TRBD1 (7 bases). From germline, CDR1 is ENHRY and CDR2 SYGVKD. This CDR3 contains 13 residues. V dropped 8 bases and J dropped 9 bases, with 17 bases sitting between them.

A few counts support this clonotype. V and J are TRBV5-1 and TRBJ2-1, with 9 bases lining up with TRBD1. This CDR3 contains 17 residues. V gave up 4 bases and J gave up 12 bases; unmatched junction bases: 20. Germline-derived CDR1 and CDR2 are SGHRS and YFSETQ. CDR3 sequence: CASSPLAPGQGWLGQFF. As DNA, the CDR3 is TGCGCCAGCAGCCCGTTAGCCCCGGGACAGGGTTGGCTGGGGCAGTTCTTC.

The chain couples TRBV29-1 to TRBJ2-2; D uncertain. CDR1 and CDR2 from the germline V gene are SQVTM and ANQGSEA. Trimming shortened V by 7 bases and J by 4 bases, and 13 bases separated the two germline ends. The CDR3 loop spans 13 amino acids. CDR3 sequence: CSAGEEFTGELFF. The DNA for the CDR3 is TGCAGCGCCGGAGAAGAGTTCACCGGGGAGCTGTTTTTT.

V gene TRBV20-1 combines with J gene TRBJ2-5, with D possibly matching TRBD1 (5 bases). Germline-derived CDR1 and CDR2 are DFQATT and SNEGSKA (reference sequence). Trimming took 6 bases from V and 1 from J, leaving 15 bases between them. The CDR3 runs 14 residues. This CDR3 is CSAPPAGPQETQYF. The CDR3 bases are TGCAGTGCCCCGCCGGCAGGGCCCCAAGAGACCCAGTACTTC.

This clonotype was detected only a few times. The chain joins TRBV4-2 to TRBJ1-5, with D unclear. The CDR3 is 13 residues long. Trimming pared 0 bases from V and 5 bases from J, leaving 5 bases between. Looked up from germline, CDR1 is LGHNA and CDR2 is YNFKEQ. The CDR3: CASSQELYQPQHF. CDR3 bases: TGTGCCAGCAGCCAAGAGTTATATCAGCCCCAGCATTTT.